The entry that follows covers one T cell receptor (beta chain) sequence. Its cognate antigen is unknown. The entry originates in a study of OX40 agonist ivuxolimab in advanced cancers. Study information: Ivuxolimab, which is an agonistic anti-OX40 (CD134) antibody, was administered to the patients. Partial responses, seen in three patients, involved one hepatocellular carcinoma and two cutaneous melanomas.

The CDR3 runs 12 residues. Trimming took 1 base from V and 8 from J, leaving 8 bases between them. The V gene's germline CDR1 is KGHSH and CDR2 LQKENI. Sequenced by immunoSEQ multiplex PCR; TCRdb stores in-frame clones only, minus some. The sample consists of roughly 77,000 clones, roughly 90% of them appearing once. Study observations and caveats: Partial responders dosed at 0.1-3.0 mg/kg displayed clonal expansion ranking among the lowest. In the 0.1 to 3.0 mg/kg range, CD4+ and CD8+ blood T cells had expanded clonally by week 6.

V and J are TRBV18 and TRBJ1-1, with a tentative D call TRBD1 (5 bases). This sequence originates from an adult with an advanced solid tumor such as melanoma, head and neck, liver or kidney cancer. The material sequenced was CD4+ or CD8+ T cells sorted from blood, taken in a trial of the OX40 agonist ivuxolimab. The CDR3 loop is CASSPQGQEAFF. The CDR3 nucleotides read TGTGCCAGCTCACCACAGGGGCAGGAAGCTTTCTTT.